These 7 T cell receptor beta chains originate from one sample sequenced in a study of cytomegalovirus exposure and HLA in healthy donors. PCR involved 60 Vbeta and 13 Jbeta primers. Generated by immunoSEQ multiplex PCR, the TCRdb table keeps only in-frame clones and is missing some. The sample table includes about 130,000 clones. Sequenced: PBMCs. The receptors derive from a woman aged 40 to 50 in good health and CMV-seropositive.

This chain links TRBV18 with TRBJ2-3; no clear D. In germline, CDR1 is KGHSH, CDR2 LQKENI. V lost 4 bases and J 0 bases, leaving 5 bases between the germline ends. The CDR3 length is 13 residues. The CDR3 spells CASSRASTDTQYF. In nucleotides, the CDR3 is TGTGCCAGCTCACGGGCCAGCACAGATACGCAGTATTTT.

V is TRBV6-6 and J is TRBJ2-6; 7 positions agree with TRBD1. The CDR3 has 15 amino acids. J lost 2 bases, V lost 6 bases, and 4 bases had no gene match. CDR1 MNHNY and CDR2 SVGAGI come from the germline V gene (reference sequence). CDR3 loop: CASRNTGAGANVLTF. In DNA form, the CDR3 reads TGTGCCAGCAGGAACACAGGGGCTGGGGCCAACGTCCTGACTTTC.

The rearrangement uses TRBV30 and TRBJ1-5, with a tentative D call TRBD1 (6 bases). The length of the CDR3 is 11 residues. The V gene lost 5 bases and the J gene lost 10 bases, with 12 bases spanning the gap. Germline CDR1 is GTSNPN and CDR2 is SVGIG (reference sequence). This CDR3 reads CAWGGGGPQHF. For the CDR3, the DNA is TGTGCCTGGGGGGGCGGAGGTCCCCAGCATTTT.

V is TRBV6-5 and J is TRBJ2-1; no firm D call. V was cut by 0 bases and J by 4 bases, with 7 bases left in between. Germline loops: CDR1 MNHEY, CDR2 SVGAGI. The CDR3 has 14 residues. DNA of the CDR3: TGTGCCAGCAGTTACTCTACAAAATACAATGAGCAGTTCTTC. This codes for CASSYSTKYNEQFF.

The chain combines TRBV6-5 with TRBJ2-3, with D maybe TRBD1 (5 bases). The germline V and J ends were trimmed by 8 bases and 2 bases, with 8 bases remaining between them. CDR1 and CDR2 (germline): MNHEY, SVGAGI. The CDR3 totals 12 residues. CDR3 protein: CASLDNTDTQYF. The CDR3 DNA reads TGTGCCAGCTTGGACAACACAGATACGCAGTATTTT.

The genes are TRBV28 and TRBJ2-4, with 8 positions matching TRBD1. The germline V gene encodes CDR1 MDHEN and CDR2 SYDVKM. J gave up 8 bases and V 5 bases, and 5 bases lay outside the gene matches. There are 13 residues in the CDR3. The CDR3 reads CASSPGQGHIQYF. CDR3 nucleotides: TGTGCCAGCAGTCCCGGACAGGGCCACATTCAGTACTTC.

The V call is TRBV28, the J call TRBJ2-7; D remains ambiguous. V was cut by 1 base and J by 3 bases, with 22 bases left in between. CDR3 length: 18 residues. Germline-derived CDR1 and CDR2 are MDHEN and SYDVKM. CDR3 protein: CASSLLAGMSEVLYEQYF. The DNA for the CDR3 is TGTGCCAGCAGTTTATTGGCAGGTATGTCCGAAGTACTCTACGAGCAGTACTTC.